The rows below give T cell receptor beta chains drawn from one sample of a study of control samples from healthy donors and cancer patients. Clones were sequenced by immunoSEQ multiplex PCR, and TCRdb holds only the in-frame ones, with some missing. The table shows tens of thousands of clones, with approximately 85% occurring only once. The sequenced material came from PBMCs. The source of these receptors is a man aged 55 to 70 with head and neck cancer. Each CDR3 is given with its conserved first and last residue. A D gene is named only where the DNA matches it firmly. Not every row has a clone size; where given, it reads once, few, many or a size class.

D gene,V gene,clone size,J gene,CDR3 DNA,CDR3 protein
-,TRBV12-5,-,TRBJ2-3,TGTGCTAGTGGTTTGGGCGCTGGCCCAGATACGCAGTATTTT,CASGLGAGPDTQYF
-,TRBV11-3,-,TRBJ1-3,TGTGCCAGCAGCTTAACGGGTATTGGAAACACCATATATTTT,CASSLTGIGNTIYF
TRBD2,TRBV29-1,-,TRBJ2-2,TGCAGCACCTGGACTAGGAACACCGGGGAGCTGTTTTTT,CSTWTRNTGELFF
TRBD1,TRBV19,-,TRBJ1-1,TGTGCCAGTAGCAAGAGGGTAGCCGGACAGGGAGGATGGGACACTGAAGCTTTCTTT,CASSKRVAGQGGWDTEAFF
-,TRBV3-1/TRBV3-2,few,TRBJ1-1,TGTGCCAGCAGCCACGGGCAGTTAGCTTTCTTT,CASSHGQLAFF
TRBD2,TRBV9,-,TRBJ2-3,TGTGCCAGCAGCACGGGACTAGCGGACACAGATACGCAGTATTTT,CASSTGLADTDTQYF
-,TRBV18,-,TRBJ1-5,TGTGCCAGCTCACCAGGGGAGGTTCAGCCCCAGCATTTT,CASSPGEVQPQHF
-,TRBV2,-,TRBJ2-4,TGTGCCAGCAGATTAGGGGGAATAGCCAAAAACATTCAGTACTTC,CASRLGGIAKNIQYF
TRBD2,TRBV10-1,-,TRBJ2-1,TGCGCCAGCAGTGAGGCTGCGGGAGGGCCCTACAATGAGCAGTTCTTC,CASSEAAGGPYNEQFF
-,TRBV30,once,TRBJ2-7,TGTGCCTGGAAACGGGACTCGGCCGAGCAGTACTTC,CAWKRDSAEQYF
TRBD2,TRBV11-3,-,TRBJ2-1,TGTGCCAGCAGTAAACCCGGGACTAGCGGGAGCAATGAGCAGTTCTTC,CASSKPGTSGSNEQFF
TRBD2,TRBV6-2/TRBV6-3,-,TRBJ2-1,TGTGCCAGCAGTTACCGGGGGACTAGGTGGGATGAGCAGTTCTTC,CASSYRGTRWDEQFF
TRBD1,TRBV3-1/TRBV3-2,-,TRBJ1-3,TGTGCCAGCAGCCCAGGGGGCCCTGGAAACACCATATATTTT,CASSPGGPGNTIYF
TRBD2,TRBV27,-,TRBJ2-2,TGTGCCAGCAGTTTACGTCGAAGGGGGGCTAGCGGGGGCCTGAACACCGGGGAGCTGTTTTTT,CASSLRRRGASGGLNTGELFF
-,TRBV19,-,TRBJ1-3,TGTGCCAGTGGGGCTTTGTCTGCTGGAAACACCATATATTTT,CASGALSAGNTIYF
-,TRBV6-6,-,TRBJ2-1,TGTGCCAGCGCCCCTGGGGTGTACTCCTACAATGAGCAGTTCTTC,CASAPGVYSYNEQFF
TRBD1,TRBV28,-,TRBJ2-5,TGTGCCAGCAGTCGCGGACAGGGGCGAGAGACCCAGTACTTC,CASSRGQGRETQYF
TRBD1,TRBV12-3/TRBV12-4,-,TRBJ1-2,TGTGCCAGCGAGGGACAGGGGGGAAGTGGCTACACCTTC,CASEGQGGSGYTF
-,TRBV10-2,-,TRBJ1-2,TGCGCCAGCAGTGAGTCGGCCCCGACAGATCGGGGCTACACCTTC,CASSESAPTDRGYTF
-,TRBV6-5,-,TRBJ2-5,TGTGCCAGCAGCTACAGTACAGGATATCGTCAAGAGACCCAGTACTTC,CASSYSTGYRQETQYF
-,TRBV9,few,TRBJ2-5,TGTGCCAGCAGCGTAGGCCCCCGGCTAGGTAAAGAGACCCAGTACTTC,CASSVGPRLGKETQYF
TRBD1,TRBV5-1,once,TRBJ2-5,TGCGCCAGCAGCCTTTCCGGACAGGGGGGCCGAGAGACCCAGTACTTC,CASSLSGQGGRETQYF
-,TRBV5-3,-,TRBJ2-5,TGTGCCAGAAGCCCCCGGGACACCCAAGAGACCCAGTACTTC,CARSPRDTQETQYF
TRBD2,TRBV5-4,-,TRBJ2-3,TGTGCCAGCAGCTTATGGACTAGCGGGAGCTCAGATACGCAGTATTTT,CASSLWTSGSSDTQYF
TRBD1,TRBV9,-,TRBJ2-5,TGTGCCAGCAGCGTAGCAGGGACAGGGGAAGAGACCCAGTACTTC,CASSVAGTGEETQYF
-,TRBV4-1,-,TRBJ1-5,TGCGCCAGCAGCCAAGTAGCGGCAGGGCTACAGCCCCAGCATTTT,CASSQVAAGLQPQHF
-,TRBV19,-,TRBJ2-6,TGTGCCAGTAGTCCGTTGCACTCTGGGGCCAACGTCCTGACTTTC,CASSPLHSGANVLTF
TRBD1,TRBV6-6,-,TRBJ2-2,TGTGCCAGCAGAACAGGGGACACCGGGGAGCTGTTTTTT,CASRTGDTGELFF
-,TRBV14,once,TRBJ2-1,TGTGCCAGCACCAAAGGACGGGGGCGGAGCAATGAGCAGTTCTTC,CASTKGRGRSNEQFF
-,TRBV15,-,TRBJ2-1,TGTGCCACCAGCAGAGGGGAAGCAAACCCTTACAATGAGCAGTTCTTC,CATSRGEANPYNEQFF
-,TRBV5-1,once,TRBJ2-7,TGCGCCAGCAGGTGGGACGGCTCCTACGAGCAGTACTTC,CASRWDGSYEQYF
-,TRBV6-1,-,TRBJ2-5,TGTGCCAGCAGTGAAAGGGAGGAAGAGACCCAGTACTTC,CASSEREEETQYF
TRBD2,TRBV19,-,TRBJ2-5,TGTGCCAGTAGTACTGGGACTAGCGGAGGGGTTTTGACCCAGTACTTC,CASSTGTSGGVLTQYF
-,TRBV6-5,once,TRBJ1-1,TGTGCCAGCAGTTATCTTTCGACGGGGACGAACACTGAAGCTTTCTTT,CASSYLSTGTNTEAFF
-,TRBV6-5,-,TRBJ1-1,TGTGCCAGCAGTTACTCGAACGCGGGTCGGGGTGCTGAAGCTTTCTTT,CASSYSNAGRGAEAFF
-,TRBV30,-,TRBJ2-4,TGTGCCTGGAGTCCCCGGGTCATTCAGTACTTC,CAWSPRVIQYF
TRBD2,TRBV13,once,TRBJ2-2,TGTGCCAGCAGCTTGGAAGCGGGAGGGAACACCGGGGAGCTGTTTTTT,CASSLEAGGNTGELFF
-,TRBV7-9,-,TRBJ2-5,TGTGCCAGCGACAGGGACTTGGAAGAGACCCAGTACTTC,CASDRDLEETQYF
TRBD1,TRBV7-9,-,TRBJ2-7,TGTGCCAGCAGCATGACAGGGGTAACCTACGAGCAGTACTTC,CASSMTGVTYEQYF
-,TRBV7-3,-,TRBJ2-7,TGTGCCAGCAGCTCGGGCAGTTCCTACGAGCAGTACTTC,CASSSGSSYEQYF
-,TRBV5-1,-,TRBJ1-3,TGCGCCAGCAGCGGAGGGGGGACAAATGGAAACACCATATATTTT,CASSGGGTNGNTIYF
-,TRBV10-3,-,TRBJ2-7,TGTGCCATCAGTGAGCAGAGCTCCTACGAGCAGTACTTC,CAISEQSSYEQYF
TRBD2,TRBV11-3,once,TRBJ2-3,TGTGCCAGCAGCTTGGGCCGGGGGGACACAGATACGCAGTATTTT,CASSLGRGDTDTQYF
-,TRBV11-2,once,TRBJ1-1,TGTGCCAGCAGCTTAAACTACCCCATGAACACTGAAGCTTTCTTT,CASSLNYPMNTEAFF
-,TRBV11-2,few,TRBJ2-2,TGTGCCAGCCGCCTGGGGACGTGGGAACCGAACACCGGGGAGCTGTTTTTT,CASRLGTWEPNTGELFF
TRBD1,TRBV15,-,TRBJ2-2,TGTGCCACCAGCAGAGATCCACCCGGGACAGGGTTCGGGGAGCTGTTTTTT,CATSRDPPGTGFGELFF
-,TRBV5-1,once,TRBJ2-7,TGCGCCAGCAGCCCTGGACCCTTCTACGAGCAGTACTTC,CASSPGPFYEQYF
-,TRBV2,-,TRBJ1-4,TGTGCCAGCAAAATCCAGGGCCTTATGGGGGCCGGGGGGGAAAAACTGTTTTTT,CASKIQGLMGAGGEKLFF
-,TRBV7-2,-,TRBJ2-1,TGTGCCAGCAGCTTCTCCTTCGGGAATCGAGGTGAGCAGTTCTTC,CASSFSFGNRGEQFF
-,TRBV7-3,-,TRBJ2-1,TGTGCCAGCAGCCTCTCCGGGTTGAGGGATGAGCAGTTCTTC,CASSLSGLRDEQFF
-,TRBV18,-,TRBJ1-1,TGTGCCAGCTCACCTGCCGCCGGGGACAACACTGAAGCTTTCTTT,CASSPAAGDNTEAFF
TRBD1,TRBV7-9,-,TRBJ2-5,TGTGCCAGCAGCCGTGGACAGGGGGCAGGAGAGACCCAGTACTTC,CASSRGQGAGETQYF
-,TRBV19,-,TRBJ2-3,TGTGCCAGTAGTTCGGAAGGGATCCTGAATACGCAGTATTTT,CASSSEGILNTQYF
-,TRBV27,-,TRBJ2-2,TGTGCCAGCAGGTTGGGGGGGGGCTCAAACACCGGGGAGCTGTTTTTT,CASRLGGGSNTGELFF
-,TRBV30,-,TRBJ1-2,TGTGCCTGTCCCACCCCAGCCGGCTACACCTTC,CACPTPAGYTF
-,TRBV29-1,-,TRBJ2-7,TGCAGCGTTCGGACTTCTTGGGAGCAGTACTTC,CSVRTSWEQYF
TRBD1,TRBV11-2,-,TRBJ1-5,TGTGCCAGCAGCTCCGGGACAGGGGGAAGCAATCAGCCCCAGCATTTT,CASSSGTGGSNQPQHF
-,TRBV2,-,TRBJ1-1,TGTGCCAGCCGCCGAGGGGAGAACACTGAAGCTTTCTTT,CASRRGENTEAFF